Reported below is one T cell receptor beta chain. Its antigen is as yet unknown. The authors reverse transcribed all of the isolated RNA, so sequencing captured expressed TCRB transcripts. Data came from immunoSEQ multiplex PCR; TCRdb stores just in-frame clones and leaves some out. The sample consists of some 150,000 clones, more than 9.5% of them appearing once. These data belong to a study of beta chain features in type 1 diabetes. Study in general: There was similarity between patients and healthy donors in age, gender and cell yields. Investigators examined more than 90 million sorted cells across all samples. Regarding the study as a whole: VDJ junctions from type 1 diabetes patients carried fewer insertions and larger deletions. Naive, central memory and Treg TCRB repertoires seemed to resemble each other more closely in patients than they did in healthy donors.

V lost 0 bases, J lost 2 bases, and 8 bases lay in between. The CDR3 length is 15 residues. CDR1 is MGHRA and CDR2 is YSYEKL in the germline V gene. This receptor was obtained from a man aged 18 to 30 in good health. The sequenced sample consisted of central memory CD4+ T cells from blood. The rearrangement joins TRBV4-1 to TRBJ2-4; no definite D call. CDR3 loop: CASSQDWTSKNIQYF. DNA for the CDR3: TGCGCCAGCAGCCAAGACTGGACCTCCAAAAACATTCAGTACTTC.